The 21 T cell receptor beta chains below come from one sample, sequenced in a study of cytomegalovirus exposure and HLA in healthy donors. PCR was performed using 60 Vbeta and 13 Jbeta primers. The repertoire was sequenced with immunoSEQ multiplex PCR; TCRdb's copy has only in-frame clones and lacks some. This table has 180,000 or so clones, about three quarters appearing once. The sequencing sample was made of PBMCs. These receptors were collected from a man younger than 35 in good health and CMV-seronegative.

The CDR3 nucleotides are TGTGCCAGCATTTATTTTAGGGGTGAAAAACTGTTTTTT. Its protein is CASIYFRGEKLFF. The chain carries TRBV2 and TRBJ1-4; perhaps TRBD1 as D (5 bases). Germline V gene sequence: CDR1 SNHLY, CDR2 FYNNEI. This CDR3 comprises 13 residues. Trimming pared 7 bases from V and 7 bases from J, leaving 13 bases between. Together with reference TRBV2 and TRBJ1-4, the CDR3 gives the full variable domain: EPEVTQTPSHQVTQMGQEVILRCVPISNHLYFYWYRQILGQKVEFLVSFYNNEISEKSEIFDDQFSVERPDGSNFTLKIRSTKLEDSAMYFCASIYFRGEKLFFGSGTQLSVL.

This clone was found once. The chain is built from TRBV7-9 and TRBJ2-7; 8 nucleotides agree with TRBD1. This CDR3 has 14 amino acids. V was clipped by 2 bases and J by 2 bases; unmatched bases: 2. Per the germline V gene, CDR1 is SEHNR and CDR2 is FQNEAQ (reference sequence). The CDR3 is CASSLTGGTYEQYF. In DNA form, the CDR3 reads TGTGCCAGCAGCTTAACAGGGGGAACCTACGAGCAGTACTTC.

The chain joins TRBV27 to TRBJ2-7; D not resolved. Germline lookup yields CDR1 MNHEY and CDR2 SMNVEV (reference sequence). V was clipped by 5 bases and J by 4 bases, with 15 bases between them. CDR3 length equals 14 residues. The CDR3 DNA sequence: TGTGCCAGCAGTCCTAAACCCGGTCCGTACGAGCAGTACTTC. It is translated as CASSPKPGPYEQYF.

Written as DNA, the CDR3 is TGTGCCAGCAAGTTGGACAACCGTAACTATGGCTACACCTTC. As protein: CASKLDNRNYGYTF. The chain employs TRBV27 and TRBJ1-2; TRBD1 is a possible D gene (5 bases). The CDR3 is made up of 14 amino acids. Looked up from germline, CDR1 is MNHEY and CDR2 is SMNVEV (reference sequence). The V gene lost 7 bases and the J gene lost 1 base, with 13 bases spanning the gap.

This clone came up a few times. This chain connects TRBV23-1 to TRBJ2-5; 10 bases fit TRBD1. TRBV23-1 is annotated as an ORF whose role is uncertain. V lost 5 bases and J lost 1; bases outside the gene matches: 16. The CDR3 runs to 19 residues. The CDR3 DNA follows: TGCGCCAGCAGTTCCGGTCCCGGGACAGGGGTTAGTCCCCAAGAGACCCAGTACTTC. The encoded protein is CASSSGPGTGVSPQETQYF.

V and J are TRBV6-5 and TRBJ2-2; D possibly corresponds to TRBD1 (6 bases). The CDR3 is 16 residues long. Trimming removed 0 bases from V and 6 bases from J, with 14 bases in between. Germline V gene sequence: CDR1 MNHEY, CDR2 SVGAGI. The DNA of the CDR3 is TGTGCCAGCAGTTACTCATCCGGGACACCACCCGGGGAGCTGTTTTTT. This gives the protein CASSYSSGTPPGELFF.

This clone was counted only a few times. The chain links TRBV7-2 to TRBJ2-7; a weak D match, TRBD1 (6 bases). The germline V and J ends were trimmed by 2 bases and 2 bases, with 13 bases remaining between them. In germline, CDR1 is SGHTA, CDR2 FQGNSA. This CDR3 region has 15 residues. DNA for the CDR3: TGTGCCAGCAGCTTAAGTCCAGGGGCCACCTACGAGCAGTACTTC. It encodes CASSLSPGATYEQYF.

The chain carries TRBV28 and TRBJ1-1; 9 bases line up with TRBD1. Germline CDR1 reads MDHEN; CDR2 reads SYDVKM. V shed 2 bases and J 0 bases; nucleotides not matched to a gene: 19. CDR3 length: 21 amino acids. In nucleotides, the CDR3 is TGTGCCAGCAGTTTAATAAAAAGGGCCCCGGGACAGGGTATGATGAACACTGAAGCTTTCTTT. Protein: CASSLIKRAPGQGMMNTEAFF.

This chain joins TRBV4-2 and TRBJ2-7; weak D call: TRBD2 (6 bases). Germline V gene sequence: CDR1 LGHNA, CDR2 YNFKEQ. The CDR3 is 15 residues long. The V and J ends lost 4 bases and 2 bases respectively, with 15 bases between them. The CDR3 is CASSPGISGTYEQYF. The CDR3 DNA follows: TGTGCCAGCAGCCCAGGTATTAGCGGAACCTACGAGCAGTACTTC.

The J gene is TRBJ1-1, the V gene TRBV30; D call uncertain. CDR1 and CDR2 from the germline V gene are GTSNPN and SVGIG (reference sequence). V lost 2 bases and J 6 bases, leaving 13 bases between the germline ends. The length of the CDR3 is 13 residues. The CDR3 region is CAWSRSTYAEAFF. The DNA of the CDR3 is TGTGCCTGGAGTCGTTCTACCTATGCTGAAGCTTTCTTT.

The gene calls are TRBV30 and TRBJ1-1, with TRBD1 identical over 8 bases. The CDR3 length is 12 residues. Trimming removed 5 bases from V and 7 bases from J; junction bases left unmatched: 6. CDR1 and CDR2 from the germline V gene are GTSNPN and SVGIG (reference sequence). The CDR3 sequence is CAWQRQGSEAFF. CDR3 bases: TGTGCCTGGCAACGACAGGGGAGTGAAGCTTTCTTT.

The J gene is TRBJ2-2, the V gene TRBV27, with 12 bases fitting TRBD2. After removal of 5 bases from V and 5 bases from J, the junction contained 6 bases not matched to a gene. CDR1 and CDR2 (germline): MNHEY, SMNVEV (reference sequence). The length of the CDR3 is 16 residues. CDR3 sequence: CASSPVLAGGTGELFF. As DNA, the CDR3 is TGTGCCAGCAGTCCGGTACTAGCGGGAGGAACCGGGGAGCTGTTTTTT.

The chain carries TRBV2 and TRBJ1-2, with D maybe TRBD1 (6 bases). The length of the CDR3 is 15 residues. The germline V gene has CDR1 SNHLY and CDR2 FYNNEI. V dropped 4 bases and J dropped 4 bases, with 16 bases sitting between them. The CDR3 sequence is CASSGGAGDGYGYTF. The DNA of the CDR3 is TGTGCCAGCAGTGGTGGGGCAGGGGATGGCTATGGCTACACCTTC.

V is TRBV19 and J is TRBJ2-5; 8 bases agree with TRBD2. V lost 3 bases to trimming and J lost 2 bases; unmatched junction nucleotides: 5. Per germline, CDR1 LNHDA and CDR2 SQIVND (reference sequence). This CDR3 is 15 amino acids long. Written as DNA, the CDR3 is TGTGCCAGTAGTATTGGACTAGCAGTTCAAGAGACCCAGTACTTC. This codes for CASSIGLAVQETQYF.

The V gene is TRBV15, the J gene TRBJ1-5, with 9 bases fitting TRBD1. Losses at the gene ends were 1 base for V and 6 bases for J; bases not matched to a gene: 4. The CDR3 length is 15 residues. The germline gives CDR1 LNHNV, CDR2 YYDKDF (reference sequence). This chain's CDR3 is CATSRGGQGGQPQHF. The DNA of the CDR3 is TGTGCCACCAGCAGAGGGGGACAGGGTGGTCAGCCCCAGCATTTT.

The chain joins TRBV30 to TRBJ1-5, with 7 bases lining up with TRBD1. This CDR3 has 12 residues. J was trimmed by 5 bases and V by 5 bases; bases with no gene match: 3. Germline lookup yields CDR1 GTSNPN and CDR2 SVGIG (reference sequence). In DNA form, the CDR3 reads TGTGCCTGGGGAGGGGGCTATCAGCCCCAGCATTTT. This gives the protein CAWGGGYQPQHF.

The chain has TRBV30 and TRBJ2-5; TRBD1 might be the D (6 bases). This CDR3 region has 14 residues. Germline values: CDR1 GTSNPN, CDR2 SVGIG (reference sequence). Trimming left V 5 bases short and J 6 bases short, with 19 bases between. This CDR3 reads CAWAVQGLQKTQYF. CDR3 DNA sequence: TGTGCCTGGGCTGTTCAGGGGCTACAGAAGACCCAGTACTTC.

This clone came up a few times. The chain carries TRBV14 and TRBJ2-3; possible D gene TRBD1, 5 bases. V was shortened by 5 bases and J by 9 bases, with 12 bases between the two germline ends. The CDR3 is 12 residues long. The germline gives CDR1 SGHDN, CDR2 FVKESK. The CDR3 sequence: CASSRRGQTQYF. DNA for the CDR3: TGTGCCAGCAGCAGAAGGGGCCAGACGCAGTATTTT.

The chain carries TRBV13 and TRBJ2-7; possibly TRBD1 for D (6 bases). The CDR3 consists of 14 residues. Germline assignment: CDR1 PRHDT and CDR2 FYEKMQ (reference sequence). V shed 2 bases and J shed 6 bases, with 14 bases lying between them. The CDR3 spells CASSLQSDSCEQYF. The CDR3 DNA reads TGTGCCAGCAGCTTACAATCGGACAGCTGCGAGCAGTACTTC. Full variable domain (remainder filled in from reference TRBV13 and TRBJ2-7): AAGVIQSPRHLIKEKRETATLKCYPIPRHDTVYWYQQGPGQDPQFLISFYEKMQSDKGSIPDRFSAQQFSDYHSELNMSSLELGDSALYFCASSLQSDSCEQYFGPGTRLTVT.

The gene calls are TRBV28 and TRBJ1-5; 8 bases agree with TRBD1. In germline, CDR1 is MDHEN, CDR2 SYDVKM. CDR3 size: 14 residues. Germline trimming cut 3 bases from V and 4 bases from J; bases unmatched to any gene: 2. CDR3 in DNA: TGTGCCAGCAGTTTGGGGGACAGGAATCAGCCCCAGCATTTT. Encoded protein: CASSLGDRNQPQHF.

This clone was detected a few times. The chain recombines TRBV6-1 with TRBJ2-3; no definite D call. The germline V gene has CDR1 MNHNS and CDR2 SASEGT. With 7 bases removed from V and 0 bases from J, the gap between germline ends came to 5 bases. CDR3 length: 12 amino acids. The CDR3 region is CASTGSTDTQYF. As DNA, the CDR3 is TGTGCCAGCACGGGTAGCACAGATACGCAGTATTTT.